A selection of T cell receptor beta chains follows, all from one sample in a study of blood T cell repertoires in COVID-19. The assay was immunoSEQ multiplex PCR, and TCRdb's table has in-frame clones only and misses some. The sample holds around 72,000 clones, over 80% seen once. Sequenced input: peripheral blood. The receptors originated from a woman aged 55-70 years with acute or convalescent COVID-19. CDR3s include the opening cysteine and the closing phenylalanine or tryptophan. The order of the fields is J gene, V gene, CDR3 protein.

j_gene: TRBJ2-2
v_gene: TRBV4-1
CDR3aa: CASSQPPGQGAGELFF

j_gene: TRBJ2-3
v_gene: TRBV18
CDR3aa: CASKGTGGTDTQYF

j_gene: TRBJ1-5
v_gene: TRBV10-3
CDR3aa: CAISDRQNNQPQHF

j_gene: TRBJ1-2
v_gene: TRBV7-9
CDR3aa: CASSLGGAQYGYTF

j_gene: TRBJ2-1
v_gene: TRBV27
CDR3aa: CASSFVGDENEQFF

j_gene: TRBJ2-1
v_gene: TRBV5-1
CDR3aa: CASSPLPSYNEQFF

j_gene: TRBJ2-5
v_gene: TRBV9
CDR3aa: CASSVGGGVTQETQYF

j_gene: TRBJ2-1
v_gene: TRBV12-5
CDR3aa: CASGPRGWGRSEQFF

j_gene: TRBJ1-2
v_gene: TRBV30
CDR3aa: CAWSETPTGGVNGYTF

j_gene: TRBJ1-5
v_gene: TRBV11-2
CDR3aa: CASSLAGQSNQPQHF

j_gene: TRBJ2-7
v_gene: TRBV11-2
CDR3aa: CASSLDKALSYEQYF

j_gene: TRBJ2-7
v_gene: TRBV6-5
CDR3aa: CASRGVRQSSYEQYF

j_gene: TRBJ2-5
v_gene: TRBV2
CDR3aa: CASSVDMQETQYF

j_gene: TRBJ1-1
v_gene: TRBV30
CDR3aa: CAWTGGLTEAFF

j_gene: TRBJ2-5
v_gene: TRBV5-4
CDR3aa: CASSPTRQDQETQYF

j_gene: TRBJ1-5
v_gene: TRBV5-1
CDR3aa: CASSLQGAQNQPQHF

j_gene: TRBJ1-4
v_gene: TRBV7-9
CDR3aa: CASSPHRTNEEKLFF

j_gene: TRBJ1-4
v_gene: TRBV13
CDR3aa: CASSLGRGQTLFF

j_gene: TRBJ2-1
v_gene: TRBV4-1
CDR3aa: CASSRGLGLYNEQFF

j_gene: TRBJ2-3
v_gene: TRBV9
CDR3aa: CASTGGGGPQDTQYF

j_gene: TRBJ2-7
v_gene: TRBV28
CDR3aa: CATQTGSSYEQYF

j_gene: TRBJ2-1
v_gene: TRBV3-1/TRBV3-2
CDR3aa: CASSHGSSGKSSYNEQFF

j_gene: TRBJ2-3
v_gene: TRBV30
CDR3aa: CAWSPRQSTSTDTQYF

j_gene: TRBJ1-1
v_gene: TRBV2
CDR3aa: CASSERTGAEAFF

j_gene: TRBJ2-7
v_gene: TRBV29-1
CDR3aa: CSVEWAGREQYF